This is a list of T cell receptor beta chains from one sample in a study of blood T cell repertoires in COVID-19. Profiling relied on immunoSEQ multiplex PCR, and the TCRdb table lists in-frame clones only, not all of them. The data contain some 220,000 clones, approximately 80% of them singletons. Input material: peripheral blood. The source is a human donor in a cohort sampled during active COVID-19. The CDR3 runs from the conserved cysteine through the conserved F or W. Each record gives: CDR3 length, D gene, V gene, clone size, J gene, CDR3 protein, CDR3 DNA. The D gene is left open where the match is weak. Size values are once, few and many counts, or a class for expanded clones, and some rows have none.

>15|TRBD1|TRBV7-8|NA|TRBJ2-7
CASSLEGTGAHEQYF
TGTGCCAGCAGCTTAGAAGGGACAGGGGCCCACGAGCAGTACTTC
>12|NA|TRBV11-2|NA|TRBJ2-7
CASSLAGYEQYF
TGTGCCAGCAGCTTAGCCGGCTACGAGCAGTACTTC
>16|TRBD2|TRBV3-1/TRBV3-2|NA|TRBJ2-5
CASSQLTSGGGETQYF
TGTGCCAGCAGCCAATTGACTAGCGGGGGAGGAGAGACCCAGTACTTC
>16|TRBD2|TRBV2|NA|TRBJ2-3
CASTSGASGSTDTQYF
TGTGCCAGCACCTCGGGGGCTAGCGGGAGCACAGATACGCAGTATTTT
>15|NA|TRBV28|NA|TRBJ1-4
CASSLGDRPNEKLFF
TGTGCCAGCAGTTTAGGAGACAGACCTAATGAAAAACTGTTTTTT
>16|NA|TRBV3-1/TRBV3-2|NA|TRBJ1-1
CASSQDASDMNTEAFF
TGTGCCAGCAGCCAAGATGCCAGTGACATGAACACTGAAGCTTTCTTT
>14|TRBD1|TRBV19|NA|TRBJ2-7
CARVLDRGLYEQYF
TGTGCCAGGGTCTTAGACAGGGGATTGTACGAGCAGTACTTC
>15|NA|TRBV4-2|NA|TRBJ2-3
CASSRARVSGDTQYF
TGTGCCAGCAGCCGCGCCAGGGTGTCTGGAGATACGCAGTATTTT
>14|TRBD1|TRBV28|NA|TRBJ2-7
CASRGTGGESRQYF
TGTGCCAGCAGGGGGACAGGGGGCGAGTCGCGGCAGTACTTC
>16|TRBD1|TRBV6-6|NA|TRBJ1-6
CASSADSWDRSSPLHF
TGTGCCAGCAGTGCAGATTCTTGGGACAGGTCTTCACCCCTCCACTTT
>17|NA|TRBV7-9|NA|TRBJ1-4
CASSLTGGWNTNEKLFF
TGTGCCAGCAGCTTAACTGGGGGGTGGAACACGAATGAAAAACTGTTTTTT
>15|NA|TRBV5-1|NA|TRBJ1-2
CASSLAAGNPYGYTF
TGCGCCAGCAGCTTGGCGGCAGGGAATCCCTATGGCTACACCTTC
>14|TRBD1|TRBV6-5|NA|TRBJ1-2
CASRLTGGGYGYTF
TGTGCCAGCAGATTGACAGGGGGCGGTTATGGCTACACCTTC
>14|TRBD1|TRBV5-4|few|TRBJ1-1
CASSLETGKAEAFF
TGTGCCAGCAGCTTGGAGACAGGGAAGGCTGAAGCTTTCTTT
>14|NA|TRBV6-4|NA|TRBJ2-3
CASTPMSGSDTQYF
TGTGCCAGCACCCCTATGAGCGGTTCAGATACGCAGTATTTT
>14|TRBD1|TRBV7-2|NA|TRBJ2-1
CASSLGQGYTEQFF
TGTGCCAGCAGCTTGGGACAGGGTTACACTGAGCAGTTCTTC
>14|NA|TRBV10-3|NA|TRBJ1-4
CAIRPGTENEKLFF
TGTGCCATCAGGCCCGGGACTGAGAATGAAAAACTGTTTTTT
>18|NA|TRBV28|NA|TRBJ2-5
CASSLKRQRAHYTETQYF
TGTGCCAGCAGTTTGAAGCGGCAACGGGCACATTACACAGAGACCCAGTACTTC
>15|NA|TRBV4-2|NA|TRBJ2-7
CASSQEIHSSYEQYF
TGTGCCAGCAGCCAAGAAATTCATAGCTCCTACGAGCAGTACTTC
>13|TRBD1|TRBV7-3|NA|TRBJ2-1
CASSYGTGDEQFF
TGTGCCAGCAGCTACGGGACAGGGGATGAGCAGTTCTTC
>15|NA|TRBV19|NA|TRBJ1-5
CASSSRQGLDQPQHF
TGTGCCAGTAGTTCCCGGCAGGGCTTAGATCAGCCCCAGCATTTT
>15|NA|TRBV24-1|NA|TRBJ1-2
CATSDNTDINYGYTF
TGTGCCACCAGTGATAATACGGACATAAACTATGGCTACACCTTC
>12|NA|TRBV30|once|TRBJ1-1
CAWSVRSPEAFF
TGTGCCTGGAGTGTAAGGAGCCCTGAAGCTTTCTTT
>17|NA|TRBV21-1|NA|TRBJ2-7
CASSGPSGSNSSYEQYF
TGTGCCAGCAGCGGGCCTAGCGGGTCCAACAGCTCCTACGAGCAGTACTTC
>15|TRBD1|TRBV28|many|TRBJ2-5
CASSSNDRGKETQYF
TGTGCCAGCAGTTCCAATGACAGGGGGAAAGAGACCCAGTACTTC
>20|TRBD1|TRBV28|NA|TRBJ1-5
CASSPIMGPSTGQGNQPQHF
TGTGCCAGCAGTCCAATTATGGGGCCCTCGACAGGGCAAGGAAATCAGCCCCAGCATTTT